This T cell receptor beta chain was sequenced for a study of blood T cell repertoires in COVID-19. The table came from immunoSEQ multiplex PCR; TCRdb's copy has only in-frame clones and leaves some out. The sample includes roughly 230,000 clones, more than 70% seen only once; the top ten take approximately 8.6%. The CDR3 covers 15 residues. Germline V gene sequence: CDR1 SQVTM, CDR2 ANQGSEA. V lost 2 bases to trimming and J lost 3 bases, with 13 bases between them. The chain carries TRBV29-1 and TRBJ2-2, with a weak D call TRBD1 (6 bases). The sequenced sample consisted of peripheral blood. The source is a man between 35 and 55 years old with active or convalescent COVID-19. The CDR3 sequence is CSVELLTGYTGELFF. The CDR3 DNA reads TGCAGCGTTGAACTCCTTACAGGGTACACCGGGGAGCTGTTTTTT.